A single sample is the source of the 29 T cell receptor beta chains below, sequenced in a study of PD-1 blockade in classical Hodgkin lymphoma. Time point in this sample: cycle 4 day 1 (C4D1), after 6 weeks of nivolumab. With no exception, relapse followed autologous stem cell transplantation in all patients, and brentuximab vedotin exposure varied. TCRdb's table, derived via immunoSEQ multiplex PCR, lists solely in-frame clones and lacks some. The sample carries under 60,000 clones, approximately 86% recorded once. The source was peripheral blood mononuclear cells (PBMCs), collected before the fourth cycle of nivolumab. These receptors came from a human donor with classical Hodgkin lymphoma.

The chain recombines TRBV28 with TRBJ1-4; 7 nucleotides match TRBD1. The CDR3 totals 14 residues. CDR1 is MDHEN, CDR2 SYDVKM, per germline. Trimming took 4 bases from V and 5 from J; bases not matched to a gene: 4. CDR3 in DNA: TGTGCCAGCAGTTCCGGGACAGAGAATGAAAAACTGTTTTTT. The encoded protein is CASSSGTENEKLFF.

The chain carries TRBV19 and TRBJ1-5, with 10 bases fitting TRBD1. CDR1 and CDR2 from the germline V gene are LNHDA and SQIVND (reference sequence). The ends lost 3 bases at V and 5 bases at J; junction bases unmatched: 7. The CDR3 extends over 16 amino acids. CDR3 sequence (DNA): TGTGCCAGTAGTATTTACCCCGGGACAGGGGATCAGCCCCAGCATTTT. Its protein is CASSIYPGTGDQPQHF. Supplemented by reference TRBV19 and TRBJ1-5, the full variable domain reads DGGITQSPKYLFRKEGQNVTLSCEQNLNHDAMYWYRQDPGQGLRLIYYSQIVNDFQKGDIAEGYSVSREKKESFPLTVTSAQKNPTAFYLCASSIYPGTGDQPQHFGDGTRLSIL.

The CDR3 region has the DNA TGTGCCAGCAGCCCAGTGGGACAGGGGGCGCGCGGAAACACCATATATTTT. Translated, it gives CASSPVGQGARGNTIYF. This chain connects TRBV5-5 to TRBJ1-3, with 12 bases fitting TRBD1. This CDR3 spans 17 amino acids. Germline V lookup: CDR1 SGHKS, CDR2 YYEKEE (reference sequence). V lost 4 bases and J lost 4; bases outside the gene matches: 9.

The chain combines TRBV9 with TRBJ2-7, with D possibly TRBD2 on 6 matching bases. In germline, CDR1 is SGDLS, CDR2 YYNGEE. V lost 0 bases to trimming and J lost 0 bases, with 13 bases between them. This CDR3 region has 16 residues. The chain's CDR3 is CASSVEAGPSSYEQYF. The DNA for the CDR3 is TGTGCCAGCAGCGTAGAGGCGGGGCCATCCTCCTACGAGCAGTACTTC.

This sequence joins TRBV5-1 and TRBJ2-4; D gene unclear. V lost 4 bases and J lost 0, with 17 bases in between. The germline V gene encodes CDR1 SGHRS and CDR2 YFSETQ. This CDR3 has 17 residues. The CDR3 nucleotides are TGCGCCAGCAGCCCTGGTGCCACAAATATAGCCAAAAACATTCAGTACTTC. Translated: CASSPGATNIAKNIQYF.

The J gene is TRBJ2-5, the V gene TRBV4-1; 12 nucleotides agree with TRBD2. The CDR3 has 15 residues. Germline V gene sequence: CDR1 MGHRA, CDR2 YSYEKL. V shed 3 bases, J shed 7 bases, and the junction held 6 bases outside the gene matches. The CDR3 reads CASSQGLAGGGTQYF. The DNA of the CDR3 is TGCGCCAGCAGCCAGGGACTAGCGGGCGGGGGGACCCAGTACTTC.

A single count supports this clone. This chain uses TRBV28 with TRBJ2-5; 8 bases fit TRBD2. Germline V gene sequence: CDR1 MDHEN, CDR2 SYDVKM. The J segment lost 4 bases and the V segment lost 3 bases, leaving 7 bases of the junction unmatched. This CDR3 is 15 amino acids long. The DNA for the CDR3 is TGTGCCAGCAGTTTCCTGCGGACTAGCTCAGAGACCCAGTACTTC. Translated, it gives CASSFLRTSSETQYF.

The chain has TRBV7-3 and TRBJ1-1; D gene unclear. Germline CDR1 and CDR2: SGHTA and FQGTGA. The CDR3 is made up of 14 amino acids. V was pared by 2 bases and J by 0 bases, with 7 bases between. The chain's CDR3 is CASSLAPVNTEAFF. The CDR3 DNA sequence: TGTGCCAGCAGCTTAGCCCCGGTGAACACTGAAGCTTTCTTT. Filled out from reference TRBV7-3 and TRBJ1-1, the complete variable domain reads GAGVSQTPSNKVTEKGKYVELRCDPISGHTALYWYRQSLGQGPEFLIYFQGTGAADDSGLPNDRFFAVRPEGSVSTLKIQRTERGDSAVYLCASSLAPVNTEAFFGQGTRLTVV.

Note on this clone: Relative to the germline gene, one junction end is altered; a read error may explain this. V gene TRBV23-1 combines with J gene TRBJ2-7; tentatively, D is TRBD1 (6 bases). TRBV23-1 qualifies as an ORF whose function is uncertain. The CDR3 is 9 amino acids. CDR3: CASLDRPAF. CDR3 sequence (DNA): TGCGCCAGCTTAGACAGGCCGGCTTTC.

The chain employs TRBV19 and TRBJ2-7; 13 bases align to TRBD2. CDR1 is LNHDA, CDR2 SQIVND, per germline (reference sequence). V dropped 5 bases and J dropped 3; count of bases not matched to a gene: 1. The CDR3 is made up of 14 amino acids. The CDR3 loop reads CASSGLAGDYEQYF. In nucleotides, the CDR3 is TGTGCCAGTAGTGGACTAGCGGGAGACTACGAGCAGTACTTC. Based on the CDR3 plus reference TRBV19 and TRBJ2-7, the full variable domain is DGGITQSPKYLFRKEGQNVTLSCEQNLNHDAMYWYRQDPGQGLRLIYYSQIVNDFQKGDIAEGYSVSREKKESFPLTVTSAQKNPTAFYLCASSGLAGDYEQYFGPGTRLTVT.

The rearrangement uses TRBV5-1 and TRBJ1-1; a possible D gene is TRBD1 (5 bases). The V gene's germline CDR1 is SGHRS and CDR2 YFSETQ. The CDR3 is 13 residues long. V lost 4 bases and J lost 5, with 12 bases in between. CDR3 loop: CASSQGQGTEAFF. CDR3 DNA: TGCGCCAGCAGCCAGGGTCAAGGGACTGAAGCTTTCTTT. Supplemented by reference TRBV5-1 and TRBJ1-1, the full variable domain reads KAGVTQTPRYLIKTRGQQVTLSCSPISGHRSVSWYQQTPGQGLQFLFEYFSETQRNKGNFPGRFSGRQFSNSRSEMNVSTLELGDSALYLCASSQGQGTEAFFGQGTRLTVV.

This chain uses TRBV4-3 with TRBJ2-7; the D is unclear. Deletions cut 0 bases from V and 1 base from J, with 13 bases between. This CDR3 is built from 16 residues. Germline CDR1 LGHNA, CDR2 YSLEER. The CDR3 is CASSQEAQVKSYEQYF. CDR3 nucleotides: TGCGCCAGCAGCCAAGAGGCGCAGGTTAAGTCCTACGAGCAGTACTTC.

This chain joins TRBV7-2 and TRBJ2-7; weak D call: TRBD2 (6 bases). V was cut by 2 bases and J by 3 bases, with 11 bases left in between. This CDR3 comprises 14 residues. Germline CDR1 and CDR2: SGHTA and FQGNSA. The CDR3 DNA follows: TGTGCCAGCAGCTTAATCGGCGGGGTCTACGAGCAGTACTTC. It encodes CASSLIGGVYEQYF.

The CDR3 sequence is CASSLWQGNTGELFF. The CDR3 bases are TGTGCCAGCAGCCTTTGGCAGGGAAACACCGGGGAGCTGTTTTTT. The chain joins TRBV11-2 to TRBJ2-2; maybe TRBD1 (5 bases). From germline, CDR1 is SGHAT and CDR2 FQNNGV. The germline V and J ends were trimmed by 5 bases and 2 bases, with 12 bases remaining between them. The CDR3 has 15 residues.

V and J are TRBV5-1 and TRBJ2-7; TRBD1 might be the D (5 bases). Germline CDR1 reads SGHRS; CDR2 reads YFSETQ. Trimming removed 4 bases from V and 7 bases from J, with 12 bases in between. The CDR3 spans 12 residues. The CDR3: CASSLTEFEQYF. CDR3 coding DNA: TGCGCCAGCAGCCTGACAGAGTTTGAGCAGTACTTC.

The rearrangement links TRBV21-1 to TRBJ1-5; the D segment call TRBD1 is taken from the table without a DNA check. TRBV21-1 is termed a pseudogene. The CDR3 runs to 19 residues. The CDR3 region is CASSKERETGRVHNQPQHF. CDR3 DNA sequence: TGTGCCAGCAGCAAAGAGAGGGAGACAGGCCGCGTACACAATCAGCCCCAGCATTTT.

The chain recombines TRBV27 with TRBJ2-1; 11 bases line up with TRBD1. CDR1 and CDR2 from the germline V gene are MNHEY and SMNVEV (reference sequence). V lost 6 bases, J lost 9 bases, and 7 bases stayed unmatched. The CDR3 is 14 amino acids. This chain's CDR3 is CASSGQGAIGEQFF. CDR3 bases: TGTGCCAGCAGCGGACAGGGGGCAATCGGTGAGCAGTTCTTC.

The chain uses TRBV2 and TRBJ1-5; D unclear. V gave up 0 bases and J gave up 1 base, with 10 bases separating them. The CDR3 length is 16 residues. Germline CDR1 SNHLY, CDR2 FYNNEI. The CDR3 loop reads CASSEAAPGSNQPQHF. The CDR3 DNA sequence: TGTGCCAGCAGTGAAGCGGCCCCCGGGAGCAATCAGCCCCAGCATTTT.

This clone came up a few times. J is TRBJ2-5 and V is TRBV29-1; 10 nucleotides align to TRBD2. CDR1 SQVTM and CDR2 ANQGSEA come from the germline V gene. The V and J ends lost 7 bases and 2 bases, in that order; junction bases with no gene match: 7. The CDR3 is 14 residues long. The CDR3 coding sequence is TGCAGCGCCCAGCCGGGACTAGCGCAAGAGACCCAGTACTTC. Amino acids: CSAQPGLAQETQYF.

The chain employs TRBV12-2 and TRBJ1-1; no DNA check was done on the table's D call, TRBD1. TRBV12-2 is a known pseudogene. CDR3 length: 18 residues. CDR3 in DNA: TGTGCAAGTCGCTTGTCCCCCCTAGGGACAGGGAAGGGTGGTGAAGCTTTCTTT. Translation gives CASRLSPLGTGKGGEAFF.

This clone was seen a handful of times. DNA of the CDR3: TGCGCCAGCAGCTCCAGGGCCCCGGGACAGGGTGTTTCACCCCTCCACTTT. Its protein product is CASSSRAPGQGVSPLHF. This chain uses TRBV5-1 with TRBJ1-6; TRBD1 matches at 9 bases. The CDR3 spans 17 residues. Trimming took 3 bases from V and 9 from J; bases not matched to a gene: 13. Looked up from germline, CDR1 is SGHRS and CDR2 is YFSETQ.

The CDR3 DNA reads TGCGCCAGCAGTGAGTTAGCTAGCGGGAGGTCCTCCTACAATGAGCAGTTCTTC. This sequence encodes CASSELASGRSSYNEQFF. The chain links TRBV10-1 to TRBJ2-1, with 11 bases that match TRBD2. The CDR3 totals 18 residues. Germline V gives CDR1 WNHNN, CDR2 SYGVQD (reference sequence). Trimming at V came to 1 base and at J to 0 bases, leaving 5 bases not matched to a gene.

This clone showed up just once. V usage is TRBV6-6 and J usage is TRBJ2-5; TRBD2 aligns across 7 bases. J lost 5 bases, V lost 6 bases, and 9 bases had no gene match. The CDR3 runs 14 residues. CDR1 and CDR2 (germline): MNHNY, SVGAGI (reference sequence). The CDR3 loop reads CASSTFGGGETQYF. The CDR3 DNA reads as TGTGCCAGCAGCACATTCGGGGGAGGGGAGACCCAGTACTTC.

The V call is TRBV4-2, the J call TRBJ1-5; 11 positions match TRBD1. The CDR3 spans 16 residues. After removal of 0 bases from V and 6 bases from J, the junction contained 4 bases not matched to a gene. Germline V CDR1 and CDR2: LGHNA, YNFKEQ. This CDR3 reads CASSQDFGQGAQPQHF. Written as DNA, the CDR3 is TGTGCCAGCAGCCAAGATTTTGGACAGGGGGCTCAGCCCCAGCATTTT.

The chain uses TRBV5-5 and TRBJ2-7, with D perhaps TRBD2 (6 bases). In germline, CDR1 is SGHKS, CDR2 YYEKEE (reference sequence). The CDR3 contains 12 residues. Trimming took off 2 bases at V and 6 bases at J, with 9 bases between the two ends. CDR3 region: CASSFRDSEQYF. CDR3 coding DNA: TGTGCCAGCAGCTTCCGGGACTCCGAGCAGTACTTC.

CDR3 residues: CASSSSGRMTDTQYF. The DNA of the CDR3 is TGTGCCAGCAGTTCCAGCGGGAGAATGACAGATACGCAGTATTTT. The genes are TRBV28 and TRBJ2-3; TRBD2 aligns across 8 bases. The CDR3 extends over 15 amino acids. V lost 4 bases, J lost 3 bases, and 6 bases stayed unmatched. The germline V gene has CDR1 MDHEN and CDR2 SYDVKM. The full variable domain, with the rest looked up from reference TRBV28 and TRBJ2-3, is DVKVTQSSRYLVKRTGEKVFLECVQDMDHENMFWYRQDPGLGLRLIYFSYDVKMKEKGDIPEGYSVSREKKERFSLILESASTNQTSMYLCASSSSGRMTDTQYFGPGTRLTVL.

The genes are TRBV28 and TRBJ2-3; 10 bases match TRBD2. After removal of 6 bases from V and 4 bases from J, the junction contained 7 bases not matched to a gene. CDR1 and CDR2 from the germline V gene are MDHEN and SYDVKM. This CDR3 region has 15 residues. The CDR3: CASRSSGSVADTQYF. In DNA, the CDR3 is TGTGCCAGCAGGTCTAGCGGGAGCGTGGCAGATACGCAGTATTTT. Full variable domain (missing parts from reference TRBV28 and TRBJ2-3): DVKVTQSSRYLVKRTGEKVFLECVQDMDHENMFWYRQDPGLGLRLIYFSYDVKMKEKGDIPEGYSVSREKKERFSLILESASTNQTSMYLCASRSSGSVADTQYFGPGTRLTVL.

V and J are TRBV28 and TRBJ1-4, with 8 bases fitting TRBD1. V lost 7 bases to trimming and J lost 6 bases; unmatched junction nucleotides: 1. This CDR3 region has 12 residues. Germline V CDR1 and CDR2: MDHEN, SYDVKM. CDR3 amino acids: CASTTGDEKLFF. The CDR3, as DNA: TGTGCCAGCACGACAGGGGATGAAAAACTGTTTTTT.

J is TRBJ2-4 and V is TRBV11-2; possibly TRBD1 or TRBD2 for D (6 bases each). Trimming stripped 3 bases from V and 9 bases from J, with 24 bases between. The CDR3 length is 17 residues. The germline V gene encodes CDR1 SGHAT and CDR2 FQNNGV. CDR3 nucleotides: TGTGCCAGCAGCTTTTTTTCTTCGGGGGCGGGTGGAGCCATTCAGTACTTC. It encodes CASSFFSSGAGGAIQYF.